This passage covers 17 T cell receptor beta chains from one sample sequenced in a study of blood T cell repertoires in COVID-19. Sequencing was performed with immunoSEQ multiplex PCR; in TCRdb, only in-frame clones are kept and a portion is missing. The sample contains about 220,000 clones, around four fifths of which appear only once. The material sequenced was peripheral blood. These receptors all stem from a man aged 25-40 years with active or convalescent COVID-19.

The rearrangement links TRBV5-1 to TRBJ2-7, with unresolved D. The germline V and J ends were trimmed by 1 base and 5 bases, with 10 bases remaining between them. Germline V gene lookup returns CDR1 SGHRS and CDR2 YFSETQ. The CDR3 is made up of 13 amino acids. The CDR3 bases are TGCGCCAGCAGCTTGATGGTAGCCCACGAGCAGTACTTC. As protein: CASSLMVAHEQYF.

V usage is TRBV7-7 and J usage is TRBJ2-5; TRBD2 matches 8 bases. CDR3 length equals 15 residues. Germline V gives CDR1 SSHAT, CDR2 FNYEAQ (reference sequence). V lost 6 bases, J lost 1 base, and 7 bases stayed unmatched. The CDR3 DNA is TGTGCCAGCAGTCAAGCCGGGGGGGGCCAAGAGACCCAGTACTTC. Its translation: CASSQAGGGQETQYF.

The table lists this clone with a count of one. V and J are TRBV7-9 and TRBJ2-2; TRBD2 agrees at 7 bases. Germline trimming cut 7 bases from V and 7 bases from J; bases unmatched to any gene: 9. CDR1 and CDR2 from the germline V gene are SEHNR and FQNEAQ (reference sequence). The CDR3 covers 14 residues. CDR3 region: CASKTSRVGGELFF. The CDR3, as DNA: TGTGCCAGCAAGACTAGCCGGGTTGGCGGGGAGCTGTTTTTT. Based on the CDR3 plus reference TRBV7-9 and TRBJ2-2, the full variable domain is DTGVSQNPRHKITKRGQNVTFRCDPISEHNRLYWYRQTLGQGPEFLTYFQNEAQLEKSRLLSDRFSAERPKGSFSTLEIQRTEQGDSAMYLCASKTSRVGGELFFGEGSRLTVL.

V is TRBV20-1 and J is TRBJ1-2; D unclear. The ends were cut back, 3 bases at V and 1 base at J, with 9 bases in the middle. The germline V gene encodes CDR1 DFQATT and CDR2 SNEGSKA (reference sequence). This CDR3 contains 13 residues. The CDR3 coding sequence is TGCAGTGCTAGTCCGCAGATTAACTATGGCTACACCTTC. Amino acid sequence: CSASPQINYGYTF.

The chain has TRBV21-1 and TRBJ1-5. TRBV21-1 is a pseudogene locus. The CDR3 has 17 residues. DNA of the CDR3: TGTGCCAGCAGCAAACCTCCGGGAGGGGGCGGCCATCAGCCCCAGCATTTT. It yields the protein CASSKPPGGGGHQPQHF.

The chain uses TRBV6-5 and TRBJ2-1, with 10 bases matching TRBD2. J lost 4 bases, V lost 7 bases, and 4 bases had no gene match. CDR1 and CDR2 from the germline V gene are MNHEY and SVGAGI. The CDR3 length is 14 residues. CDR3 DNA: TGTGCCAGCAAACTAGCGGGGATTTACAATGAGCAGTTCTTC. Encoded protein: CASKLAGIYNEQFF.

Details on this clone: The missing conserved phenylalanine or tryptophan at the end of this CDR3 makes a read error likely. The DNA is omitted, as the CDR3 cannot be located on it reliably, and the CDR3 follows TCRdb's listing. The genes are TRBV28 and TRBJ2-7; the table names TRBD2, a call not compared with the DNA. The CDR3 totals 13 residues, both ends included. Looked up from germline, CDR1 is MDHEN and CDR2 is SYDVKM. CDR3 sequence reads: CASSTYSGTRFSL.

The chain recombines TRBV7-2 with TRBJ2-1; TRBD1 matches at 8 bases. This CDR3 is built from 16 residues. Germline V gives CDR1 SGHTA, CDR2 FQGNSA. J was trimmed by 7 bases and V by 5 bases; bases with no gene match: 13. The CDR3, as DNA: TGTGCCAGCAGCCCGCGGCGACAGGGGCTAGGGAATGAGCAGTTCTTC. Protein product: CASSPRRQGLGNEQFF.

This clone was found once. The chain is built from TRBV15 and TRBJ2-7; 8 positions match TRBD2. CDR1 and CDR2 from the germline V gene are LNHNV and YYDKDF (reference sequence). V shed 0 bases, J shed 5 bases, and the junction held 3 bases outside the gene matches. This CDR3 comprises 14 residues. The chain's CDR3 is CATSRDGGADEQYF. The CDR3 coding sequence is TGTGCCACCAGCAGAGACGGGGGGGCGGACGAGCAGTACTTC. Together with reference TRBV15 and TRBJ2-7, the CDR3 gives the full variable domain: DAMVIQNPRYQVTQFGKPVTLSCSQTLNHNVMYWYQQKSSQAPKLLFHYYDKDFNNEADTPDNFQSRRPNTSFCFLDIRSPGLGDTAMYLCATSRDGGADEQYFGPGTRLTVT.

This chain connects TRBV7-6 to TRBJ2-7; 10 bases match TRBD2. V was pared by 5 bases and J by 7 bases, with 11 bases of the junction left unmatched. This CDR3 comprises 15 residues. The germline gives CDR1 SGHVS, CDR2 FNYEAQ. For the CDR3, the DNA is TGTGCCAGCAGCCCCGAGGTGCTAGCGGGAGCGGAGCAGTACTTC. Amino acids: CASSPEVLAGAEQYF.

This chain uses TRBV4-1 with TRBJ2-1, with a possible D match to TRBD2 (6 bases). Germline lookup yields CDR1 MGHRA and CDR2 YSYEKL. This CDR3 region has 16 residues. V gave up 0 bases and J gave up 0 bases, with 9 bases separating them. CDR3 amino acids: CASSQDGGSSYNEQFF. DNA of the CDR3: TGCGCCAGCAGCCAAGATGGGGGGAGCTCCTACAATGAGCAGTTCTTC.

The chain couples TRBV14 to TRBJ2-4; TRBD2 might be the D (5 bases). V was shortened by 1 base and J by 13 bases, with 17 bases between the two germline ends. The germline V gene has CDR1 SGHDN and CDR2 FVKESK. The CDR3 is 14 residues long. The DNA for the CDR3 is TGTGCCAGCAGCCAAGTCGGGATCTCCTCAGTCCAGTACTTC. Its translation is CASSQVGISSVQYF.

There are a few counts of this clone. The V and J genes are TRBV7-2 and TRBJ2-5; 10 positions agree with TRBD2. V dropped 4 bases and J dropped 2; count of bases not matched to a gene: 10. Germline V lookup: CDR1 SGHTA, CDR2 FQGNSA. CDR3 length: 17 amino acids. The DNA for the CDR3 is TGTGCCAGCAGCTCTATGCTCACAGCGGGGGGGCAAGAGACCCAGTACTTC. Translating it yields CASSSMLTAGGQETQYF.

This clone has a handful of counts. The rearrangement joins TRBV18 to TRBJ2-3, with no clear D. From germline, CDR1 is KGHSH and CDR2 LQKENI. The CDR3 has 11 residues. V was trimmed by 6 bases and J by 2 bases, leaving 3 bases between them. The CDR3 nucleotides are TGTGCCAGCTCCCTCACAGATACGCAGTATTTT. Amino acid sequence: CASSLTDTQYF.

This clone was counted between two and nine times. This chain connects TRBV27 to TRBJ1-5; a weak D match, TRBD1 (6 bases). V was cut by 2 bases and J by 6 bases, with 14 bases left in between. The CDR3 totals 15 residues. Germline V gene lookup returns CDR1 MNHEY and CDR2 SMNVEV (reference sequence). CDR3 region: CASSLRGGQRQPQHF. The DNA of the CDR3 is TGTGCCAGCAGTTTAAGGGGGGGACAACGTCAGCCCCAGCATTTT.

The rearrangement links TRBV12-3 or TRBV12-4 to TRBJ2-1, with D maybe TRBD1 (6 bases). The V and J ends lost 8 bases and 12 bases respectively, with 17 bases between them. The CDR3 runs to 12 residues. The CDR3 reads CASGATGRGQFF. In DNA, the CDR3 is TGTGCCAGCGGGGCTACAGGCAGGGGGCAGTTCTTC.

The rearrangement uses TRBV28 and TRBJ1-4; D ambiguous. This CDR3 is built from 14 residues. The V gene lost 8 bases and the J gene lost 3 bases, with 13 bases spanning the gap. Per the germline V gene, CDR1 is MDHEN and CDR2 is SYDVKM. CDR3 loop: CASGRPGANEKLFF. As DNA, the CDR3 is TGTGCCAGCGGGAGACCTGGGGCTAATGAAAAACTGTTTTTT.